What follows is one T cell receptor beta chain and its context. Its antigen is undetermined. From the 5' RACE reads, TCRdb called clonotypes with MiXCR, one entry per CDR3 protein. The sample lists under 300,000 distinct CDR3 sequences, less than 9.5% occurring once. The data were taken from a study of T-cell memory formation after mild COVID-19. General study results and limits: While clones contracting from day 15 to 85 were balanced between CD4 and CD8, later expanders leaned CD4+. Those CD4+ clones that contracted were mainly in CM and EM (CD8+ ones in EMRA). Cross-reactive memory seemingly joined, as some responding clones were found in pre-infection memory.

This CDR3 has 17 amino acids. Germline-derived CDR1 and CDR2 are MNHNS and SASEGT. The ends were cut back, 7 bases at V and 2 bases at J, with 21 bases in the middle. The gene calls are TRBV6-1 and TRBJ2-1; D call uncertain. Sequencing was done on a sample of PBMCs or a T cell subset sorted from them (not recorded which). The clonotype comes from a man between 18 and 35 years old who had mild COVID-19 (a few samples of this study predate the infection). Cell type and time point are not known. CDR3 loop: CASTDSIGFGPYNEQFF. CDR3 bases: TGTGCCAGCACCGATAGTATAGGGTTTGGGCCCTACAATGAGCAGTTCTTC.